These T cell receptor beta chains were read from a single sample in a study of identifying expanded T cells in peripheral blood. Produced via immunoSEQ multiplex PCR; TCRdb's table is partial and in-frame only. This sample has 100,000 or so clones, with approximately 88% found just once. The sample was blood. These receptor sequences come from a person aged 18-69 years in good health. The CDR3 runs from the conserved cysteine through the conserved F or W. The D gene is left open where the match is weak. Not every row has a clone size; where given, it reads once, few, many or a size class.

J gene | D gene | V gene | clone size | CDR3 DNA | CDR3 protein
TRBJ1-4 | - | TRBV30 | - | TGTGCCTGGAGTGGGCCATCCGGGGATCCTAATGAAAAACTGTTTTTT | CAWSGPSGDPNEKLFF
TRBJ1-3 | - | TRBV7-9 | - | TGTGCCAGCAGTTCCCAGGGGATCTCTGGAAACACCATATATTTT | CASSSQGISGNTIYF
TRBJ2-1 | TRBD2 | TRBV5-1 | - | TGCGCCAGCAGCCCCGCGGGACTAGCGGTATACAATGAGCAGTTCTTC | CASSPAGLAVYNEQFF
TRBJ2-2 | - | TRBV29-1 | - | TGCAGCGTTGAAGGTTTAGGAGAAAACACCGGGGAGCTGTTTTTT | CSVEGLGENTGELFF
TRBJ2-5 | - | TRBV9 | - | TGTGCCAGCAGCCCTCGTGGAACCCGAGAGACCCAGTACTTC | CASSPRGTRETQYF
TRBJ1-3 | - | TRBV30 | - | TGTGCCTGGGACAGCTCCTCTGGAAACACCATATATTTT | CAWDSSSGNTIYF
TRBJ1-3 | - | TRBV11-2 | - | TGTGCCAGCAGCTTACTTGGAAACACCATATATTTT | CASSLLGNTIYF
TRBJ2-7 | TRBD2 | TRBV28 | - | TGTGCCAGCAGCTCGCGGGGGATTAGCTCCTACGAGCAGTACTTC | CASSSRGISSYEQYF
TRBJ2-2 | - | TRBV5-1 | - | TGCGCCAGCAGCTTGTTTCGGGGTAGGGACACCGGGGAGCTGTTTTTT | CASSLFRGRDTGELFF
TRBJ1-2 | - | TRBV25-1 | - | TGTGCCAGCAGTGAATCCGGGAACTATGGCTACACCTTC | CASSESGNYGYTF
TRBJ1-2 | - | TRBV2 | - | TGTGCCAGCAGTGAAGACGGTTTGGTCCGAGGCTATGGCTACACCTTC | CASSEDGLVRGYGYTF
TRBJ2-5 | - | TRBV2 | - | TGTGCCAGCAGACCAGGGGGGGAGACCCAGTACTTC | CASRPGGETQYF
TRBJ1-2 | - | TRBV28 | once | TGTGCCAGCAGAGATAGCACACGGGGCCATAACTATGGCTACACCTTC | CASRDSTRGHNYGYTF
TRBJ2-7 | - | TRBV10-1 | few | TGCGCCAGCAGCCCACAGGGCTCCTACGAGCAGTACTTC | CASSPQGSYEQYF
TRBJ2-7 | TRBD1 | TRBV28 | - | TGTGCCAGCGGACAGGGGGGACGGGAGCAGTACTTC | CASGQGGREQYF